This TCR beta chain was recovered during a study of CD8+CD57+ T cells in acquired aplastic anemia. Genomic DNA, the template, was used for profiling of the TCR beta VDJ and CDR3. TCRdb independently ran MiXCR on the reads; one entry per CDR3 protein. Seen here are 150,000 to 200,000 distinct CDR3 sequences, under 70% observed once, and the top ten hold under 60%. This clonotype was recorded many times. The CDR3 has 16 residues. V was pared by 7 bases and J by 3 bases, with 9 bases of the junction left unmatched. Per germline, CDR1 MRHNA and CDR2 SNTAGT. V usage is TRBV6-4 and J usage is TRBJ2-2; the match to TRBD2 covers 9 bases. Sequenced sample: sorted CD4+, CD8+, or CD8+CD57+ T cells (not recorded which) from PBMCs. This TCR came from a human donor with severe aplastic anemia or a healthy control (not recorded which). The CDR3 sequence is CASKQGASGDTGELFF. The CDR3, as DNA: TGTGCCAGCAAACAAGGCGCTAGCGGGGACACCGGGGAGCTGTTTTTT.